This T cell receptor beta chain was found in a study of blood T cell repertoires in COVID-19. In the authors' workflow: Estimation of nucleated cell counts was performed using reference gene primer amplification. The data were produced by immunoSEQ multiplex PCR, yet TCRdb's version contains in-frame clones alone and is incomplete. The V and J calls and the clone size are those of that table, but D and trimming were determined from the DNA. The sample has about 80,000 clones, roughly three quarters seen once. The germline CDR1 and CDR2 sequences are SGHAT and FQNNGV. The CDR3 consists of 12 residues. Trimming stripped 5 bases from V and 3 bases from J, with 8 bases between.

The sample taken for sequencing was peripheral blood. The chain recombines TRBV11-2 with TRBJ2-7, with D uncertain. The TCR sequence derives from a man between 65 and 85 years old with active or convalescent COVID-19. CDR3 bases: TGTGCCAGCAGCACCATCTACTACGAGCAGTACTTC. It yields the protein CASSTIYYEQYF.